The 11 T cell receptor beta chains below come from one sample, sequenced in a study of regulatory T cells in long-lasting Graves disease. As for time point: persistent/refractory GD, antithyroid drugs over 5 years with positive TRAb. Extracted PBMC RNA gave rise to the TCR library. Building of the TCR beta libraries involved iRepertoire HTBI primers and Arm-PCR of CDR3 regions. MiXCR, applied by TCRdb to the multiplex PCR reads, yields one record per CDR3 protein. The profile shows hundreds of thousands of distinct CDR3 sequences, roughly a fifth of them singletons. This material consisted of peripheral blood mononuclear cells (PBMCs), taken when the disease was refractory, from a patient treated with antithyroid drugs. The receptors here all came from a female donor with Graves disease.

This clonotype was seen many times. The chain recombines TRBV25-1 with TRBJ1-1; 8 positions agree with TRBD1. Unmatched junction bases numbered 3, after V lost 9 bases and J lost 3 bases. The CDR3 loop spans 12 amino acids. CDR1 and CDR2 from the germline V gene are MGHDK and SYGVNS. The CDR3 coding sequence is TGTGCCAGGGAGACAGGGGACACTGAAGCTTTCTTT. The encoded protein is CARETGDTEAFF.

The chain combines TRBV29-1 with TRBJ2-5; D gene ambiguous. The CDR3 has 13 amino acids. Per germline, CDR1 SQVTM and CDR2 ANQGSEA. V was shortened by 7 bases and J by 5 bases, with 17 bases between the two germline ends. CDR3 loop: CSAKGNDRETQYF. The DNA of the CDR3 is TGCAGCGCCAAAGGGAACGATAGGGAGACCCAGTACTTC.

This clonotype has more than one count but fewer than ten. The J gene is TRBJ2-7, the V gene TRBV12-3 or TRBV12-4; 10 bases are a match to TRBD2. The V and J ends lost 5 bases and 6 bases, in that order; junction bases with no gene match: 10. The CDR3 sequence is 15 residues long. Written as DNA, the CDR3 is TGTGCCAGCAGTCCTTCCGGGACTAGCGTGGGCGAGCAGTACTTC. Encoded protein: CASSPSGTSVGEQYF.

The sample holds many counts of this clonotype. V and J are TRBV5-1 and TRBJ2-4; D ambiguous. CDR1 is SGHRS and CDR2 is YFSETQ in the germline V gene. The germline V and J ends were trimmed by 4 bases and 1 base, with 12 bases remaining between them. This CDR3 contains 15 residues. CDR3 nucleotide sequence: TGCGCCAGCAGCAACTACTCCCTGGCCAAAAACATTCAGTACTTC. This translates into CASSNYSLAKNIQYF.

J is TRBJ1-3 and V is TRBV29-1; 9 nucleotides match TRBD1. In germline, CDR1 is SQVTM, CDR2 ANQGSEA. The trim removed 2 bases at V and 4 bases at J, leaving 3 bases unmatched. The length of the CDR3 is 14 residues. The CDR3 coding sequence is TGCAGCGTTGAATTGGGGACAGGGGGAAACACCATATATTTT. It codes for CSVELGTGGNTIYF.

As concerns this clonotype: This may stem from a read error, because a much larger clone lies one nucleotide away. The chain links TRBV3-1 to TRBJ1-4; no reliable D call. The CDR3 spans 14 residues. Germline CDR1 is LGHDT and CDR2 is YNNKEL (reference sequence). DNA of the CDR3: TGTGTCAGCAGCCAAGTCCCCAGGCGTGAAAAACTGTTTTTT. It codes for CVSSQVPRREKLFF.

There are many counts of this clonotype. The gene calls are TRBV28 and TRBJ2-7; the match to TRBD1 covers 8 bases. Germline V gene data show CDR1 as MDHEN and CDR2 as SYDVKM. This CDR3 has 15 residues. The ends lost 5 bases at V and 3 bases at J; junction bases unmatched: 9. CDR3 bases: TGTGCCAGCAGTCCACTAGGACAGGGCGACTACGAGCAGTACTTC. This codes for CASSPLGQGDYEQYF.

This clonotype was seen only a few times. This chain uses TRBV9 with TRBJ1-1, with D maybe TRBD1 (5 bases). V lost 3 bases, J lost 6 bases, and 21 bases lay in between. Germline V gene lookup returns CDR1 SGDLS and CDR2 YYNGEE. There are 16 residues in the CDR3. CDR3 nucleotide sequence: TGTGCCAGCAGCGCGGGGGGGGGGACGACACGGGCTGAAGCTTTCTTT. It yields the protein CASSAGGGTTRAEAFF.

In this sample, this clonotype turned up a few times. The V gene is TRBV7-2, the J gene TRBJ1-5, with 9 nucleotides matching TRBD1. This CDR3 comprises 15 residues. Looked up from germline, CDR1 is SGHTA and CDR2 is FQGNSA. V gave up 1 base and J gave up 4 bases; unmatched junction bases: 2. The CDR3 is CASSLVQGANQPQHF. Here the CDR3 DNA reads TGTGCCAGCAGCTTAGTACAGGGGGCTAATCAGCCCCAGCATTTT.

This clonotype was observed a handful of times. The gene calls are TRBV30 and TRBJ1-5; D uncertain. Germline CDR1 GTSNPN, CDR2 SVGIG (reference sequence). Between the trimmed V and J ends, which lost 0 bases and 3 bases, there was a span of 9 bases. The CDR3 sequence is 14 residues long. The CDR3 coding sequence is TGTGCCTGGAGTGTAGAGCTCCACAATCAGCCCCAGCATTTT. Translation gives CAWSVELHNQPQHF. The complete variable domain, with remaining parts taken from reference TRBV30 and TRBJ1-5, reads SQTIHQWPATLVQPVGSPLSLECTVEGTSNPNLYWYRQAAGRGLQLLFYSVGIGQISSEVPQNLSASRPQDRQFILSSKKLLLSDSGFYLCAWSVELHNQPQHFGDGTRLSIL.

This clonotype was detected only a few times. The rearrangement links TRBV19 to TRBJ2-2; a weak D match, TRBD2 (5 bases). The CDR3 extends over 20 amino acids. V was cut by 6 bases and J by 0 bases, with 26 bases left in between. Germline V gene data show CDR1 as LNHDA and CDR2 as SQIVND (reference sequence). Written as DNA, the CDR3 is TGTGCCAGTAGAGTCTGGCAGTTTCCCGTTAGCGCCTCGAACACCGGGGAGCTGTTTTTT. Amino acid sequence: CASRVWQFPVSASNTGELFF.